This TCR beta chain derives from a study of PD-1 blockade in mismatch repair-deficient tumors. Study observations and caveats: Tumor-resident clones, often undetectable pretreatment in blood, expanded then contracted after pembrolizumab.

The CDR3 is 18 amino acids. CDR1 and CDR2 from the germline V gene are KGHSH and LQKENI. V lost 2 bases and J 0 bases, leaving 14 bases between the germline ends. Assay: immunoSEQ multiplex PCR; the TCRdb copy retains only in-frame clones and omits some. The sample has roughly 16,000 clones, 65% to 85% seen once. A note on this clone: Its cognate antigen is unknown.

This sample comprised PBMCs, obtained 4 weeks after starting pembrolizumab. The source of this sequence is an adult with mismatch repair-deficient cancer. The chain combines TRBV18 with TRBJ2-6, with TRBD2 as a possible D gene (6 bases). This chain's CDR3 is CASSPSPGTSSGANVLTF. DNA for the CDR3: TGTGCCAGCTCACCAAGTCCCGGGACTTCCTCTGGGGCCAACGTCCTGACTTTC.